A single sample gave rise to the 3 T cell receptor beta chains below, sequenced in a study of blood T cell repertoires in COVID-19. Assay: immunoSEQ multiplex PCR; the TCRdb copy retains only in-frame clones and omits some. Of 56,000 or so clones listed, approximately 88% are singletons. The sequenced material came from peripheral blood. These receptor sequences come from a human donor in a cohort sampled during active COVID-19.

The chain links TRBV11-1 to TRBJ2-7, with D perhaps matching TRBD1 (6 bases). This CDR3 contains 15 residues. V lost 6 bases, J lost 3 bases, and 18 bases lay in between. Germline V gene data show CDR1 as SGHAT and CDR2 as FQDESV (reference sequence). The CDR3 reads CASRLGAPGVYEQYF. CDR3 sequence (DNA): TGTGCCAGCAGGCTGGGGGCCCCAGGAGTCTACGAGCAGTACTTC.

The gene calls are TRBV2 and TRBJ2-7; the match to TRBD2 covers 15 bases. Germline V CDR1 and CDR2: SNHLY, FYNNEI. The CDR3 extends over 18 amino acids. J lost 0 bases, V lost 4 bases, and 7 bases had no gene match. The CDR3 region is CASSGLGLAGGRSYEQYF. CDR3 in DNA: TGTGCCAGCAGTGGATTGGGACTAGCGGGGGGTCGCTCCTACGAGCAGTACTTC.

This chain uses TRBV29-1 with TRBJ2-2, with D perhaps matching TRBD2 (5 bases). The V end lost 6 bases, the J end lost 2 bases, and 13 bases lay between the germline ends. CDR3 length equals 14 residues. Per germline, CDR1 SQVTM and CDR2 ANQGSEA. CDR3 DNA sequence: TGCAGCGTGAAAGGGCCGGGAAACACCGGGGAGCTGTTTTTT. Amino acid sequence: CSVKGPGNTGELFF.